Below, 3 T cell receptor beta chains from the same sample are listed, as sequenced in a study of T cell repertoires in cytomegalovirus infection. TCRdb recomputed calls from the reads with MiXCR, one row per CDR3 protein. The sample holds around 300,000 distinct CDR3 sequences, approximately 25% seen once. These receptors have no known antigen. The sample here was cultured PBMCs, taken from culture after CMV antigen stimulation. These receptors originate from a human donor in good health (CMV status not recorded). Some clones in this sample may be carry-over from other donors' samples.

The rearrangement links TRBV7-2 to TRBJ2-7; TRBD1 agrees at 8 bases. Germline values: CDR1 SGHTA, CDR2 FQGNSA. V lost 4 bases and J lost 0; bases outside the gene matches: 2. CDR3 length: 14 amino acids. CDR3 DNA: TGTGCCAGCAGCTGGACAGGGAGCTCCTACGAGCAGTACGTC. This codes for CASSWTGSSYEQYV.

The chain is built from TRBV7-9 and TRBJ2-1, with TRBD2 matching 10 bases. Germline CDR1 SEHNR, CDR2 FQNEAQ (reference sequence). This CDR3 contains 12 residues. The V segment lost 4 bases and the J segment 12 bases; nucleotides outside the gene matches: 3. The CDR3 DNA is TGTGCCAGCAGCTCTAGCGGGAGTGTGCAGTTCTTC. Translating it yields CASSSSGSVQFF.

By its share, this clonotype is medium-sized. V gene TRBV12-3 or TRBV12-4 combines with J gene TRBJ1-1; a weak D match, TRBD1 (6 bases). This CDR3 has 15 residues. Trimming cost V 0 bases and J 1 base, with 9 bases left between them. This CDR3 is CASSLAGQSNTEAFF. DNA for the CDR3: TGTGCCAGCAGTTTAGCAGGACAGTCGAACACTGAAGCTTTCTTT.